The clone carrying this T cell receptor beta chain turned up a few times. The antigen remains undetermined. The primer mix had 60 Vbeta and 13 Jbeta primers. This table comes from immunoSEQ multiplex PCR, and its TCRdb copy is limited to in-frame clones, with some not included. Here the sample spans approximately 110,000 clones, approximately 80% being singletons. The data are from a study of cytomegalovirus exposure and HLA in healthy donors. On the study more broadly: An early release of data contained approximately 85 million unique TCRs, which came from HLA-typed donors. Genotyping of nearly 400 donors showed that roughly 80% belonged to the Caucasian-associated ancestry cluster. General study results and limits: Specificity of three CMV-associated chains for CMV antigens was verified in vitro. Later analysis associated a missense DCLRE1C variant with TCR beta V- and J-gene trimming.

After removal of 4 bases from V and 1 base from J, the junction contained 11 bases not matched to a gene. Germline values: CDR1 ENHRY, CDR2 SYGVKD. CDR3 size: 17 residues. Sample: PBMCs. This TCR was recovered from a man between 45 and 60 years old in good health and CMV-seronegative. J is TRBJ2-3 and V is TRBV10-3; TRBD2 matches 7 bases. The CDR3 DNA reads TGTGCCATCAGTGGTGTCTCTAGCGGCCTACGCACAGATACGCAGTATTTT. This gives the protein CAISGVSSGLRTDTQYF.